The clone carrying this TCR beta chain appeared a few times. The target antigen is unknown. The data were taken from a study of beta chain features in type 1 diabetes. Every isolated RNA sample was fully reverse transcribed, so sequencing captured expressed TCRB transcripts. Approximately 3.7 million reads per sample on average were obtained from naive, central memory and regulatory T cell samples. The assay was immunoSEQ multiplex PCR, and TCRdb's table has in-frame clones only and misses some. This table has around 200,000 clones, about 13% appearing once. The study's findings and limits: VDJ junctions sequenced from type 1 diabetes patients showed fewer insertions and more deletions. Naive, central memory and Treg TCRB repertoires seemed to resemble each other more closely in patients than they did in healthy donors.

The sequenced sample was central memory CD4+ T cells from blood. The TCR was taken from a woman aged 18-30 years in good health.

The CDR3 nucleotides read TGCGCCAGCAGCCAAGAGAATTCCTGGACTAGCGGGAGAGGTGAGCAGTTCTTC. As protein: CASSQENSWTSGRGEQFF. The chain couples TRBV4-3 to TRBJ2-1; 13 nucleotides line up with TRBD2. Germline V CDR1 and CDR2: LGHNA, YSLEER. The CDR3 runs to 18 residues. V lost 0 bases, J lost 9 bases, and 11 bases stayed unmatched.